These 24 T cell receptor beta chains were all obtained from the same sample, sequenced in a study of blood T cell repertoires in COVID-19. Generated by immunoSEQ multiplex PCR, the TCRdb table keeps only in-frame clones and is missing some. The profile covers around 70,000 clones, with about 86% appearing a single time and approximately 4.2% taken by the ten largest. Sequenced: peripheral blood. Receptors originate from a man in his fifties or sixties with acute or convalescent COVID-19.

The chain links TRBV27 to TRBJ2-7, with 11 bases fitting TRBD2. The ends lost 5 bases at V and 7 bases at J; junction bases unmatched: 13. CDR1 MNHEY and CDR2 SMNVEV come from the germline V gene (reference sequence). This CDR3 contains 16 residues. CDR3 region: CASSPPGTSGRWEQYF. CDR3 DNA sequence: TGTGCCAGCAGTCCGCCGGGGACTAGCGGTCGTTGGGAGCAGTACTTC.

This clone is a singleton in its sample. The chain has TRBV2 and TRBJ1-1; 7 bases agree with TRBD1. Germline CDR1 reads SNHLY; CDR2 reads FYNNEI. The CDR3 totals 13 residues. J gave up 5 bases and V 6 bases, and 6 bases lay outside the gene matches. The CDR3 DNA is TGTGCCAGCAGGCGACAGGGTCGTACTGAAGCTTTCTTT. Its translation is CASRRQGRTEAFF.

The chain is built from TRBV25-1 and TRBJ2-5; D might be TRBD2 (6 bases). This CDR3 region has 13 residues. Germline values: CDR1 MGHDK, CDR2 SYGVNS. The ends were cut back, 2 bases at V and 4 bases at J, with 8 bases in the middle. CDR3 DNA sequence: TGTGCCAGCAGTGAAATGGGACTAGAGACCCAGTACTTC. Its protein product is CASSEMGLETQYF.

The CDR3 reads CASSDPRGQNTEAFF. Written as DNA, the CDR3 is TGCGCCAGCAGCGATCCTAGGGGACAGAACACTGAAGCTTTCTTT. V gene TRBV5-1 combines with J gene TRBJ1-1; D possibly corresponds to TRBD1 (6 bases). The V gene's germline CDR1 is SGHRS and CDR2 YFSETQ. V lost 4 bases and J lost 1, with 14 bases in between. The CDR3 sequence is 15 residues long.

The V gene is TRBV7-6, the J gene TRBJ2-3; D ambiguous. The germline V gene has CDR1 SGHVS and CDR2 FNYEAQ. Trimming left V 7 bases short and J 4 bases short, with 15 bases between. The CDR3 is made up of 14 amino acids. CDR3: CASIPTVAADTQYF. The CDR3 DNA reads TGTGCCAGCATCCCCACCGTGGCAGCAGATACGCAGTATTTT.

The V call is TRBV18, the J call TRBJ2-5; 8 bases align to TRBD1. Germline CDR1 and CDR2: KGHSH and LQKENI. The CDR3 covers 15 residues. Germline trimming cut 3 bases from V and 5 bases from J; bases unmatched to any gene: 8. The CDR3: CASSPQGAAAETQYF. As DNA, the CDR3 is TGTGCCAGCTCACCTCAGGGGGCCGCGGCGGAGACCCAGTACTTC.

A few counts support this clone. The rearrangement joins TRBV2 to TRBJ1-4; maybe TRBD1 (5 bases). Trimming took 6 bases from V and 2 from J, leaving 19 bases between them. Per germline, CDR1 SNHLY and CDR2 FYNNEI. The CDR3 consists of 17 residues. The CDR3 spells CASRSDWGAATNEKLFF. In DNA, the CDR3 is TGTGCCAGCAGATCGGATTGGGGCGCAGCCACTAATGAAAAACTGTTTTTT.

V usage is TRBV10-3 and J usage is TRBJ2-1, with D possibly TRBD2 on 6 matching bases. CDR3 length: 14 amino acids. V was cut by 3 bases and J by 3 bases, with 9 bases left in between. Germline V lookup: CDR1 ENHRY, CDR2 SYGVKD. The DNA for the CDR3 is TGTGCCATCAGTGACCGGGACTTCTACAATGAGCAGTTCTTC. This codes for CAISDRDFYNEQFF.

The rearrangement links TRBV18 to TRBJ2-1; D call uncertain. The V end lost 4 bases, the J end lost 0 bases, and 4 bases lay between the germline ends. This CDR3 spans 13 amino acids. From germline, CDR1 is KGHSH and CDR2 LQKENI. The CDR3 region has the DNA TGTGCCAGCTCACGGAGCTCCTACAATGAGCAGTTCTTC. Encoded protein: CASSRSSYNEQFF.

This clone was seen more than once but under ten times. This sequence joins TRBV9 and TRBJ2-1, with D tentatively TRBD2 (6 bases). This CDR3 region has 15 residues. V was trimmed by 1 base and J by 0 bases, leaving 8 bases between them. The germline V gene has CDR1 SGDLS and CDR2 YYNGEE. The CDR3 DNA reads as TGTGCCAGCAGCGTACTCGGGAGCTCCTACAATGAGCAGTTCTTC. Translated, it gives CASSVLGSSYNEQFF.

The chain uses TRBV21-1 and TRBJ1-2. TRBV21-1 is a pseudogene segment. The CDR3 loop spans 16 amino acids. The CDR3 loop is CASSKGEVRDLYGYTF. The DNA of the CDR3 is TGTGCCAGCAGCAAAGGGGAGGTTAGGGACCTCTATGGCTACACCTTC.

CDR3 nucleotide sequence: TGTGCCAGCAGCTTATCGCCCCGGGACAGAACCCTTTTGAACACTGAAGCTTTCTTT. This gives the protein CASSLSPRDRTLLNTEAFF. The gene calls are TRBV7-6 and TRBJ1-1; TRBD1 matches at 7 bases. This CDR3 is built from 19 residues. CDR1 and CDR2 (germline): SGHVS, FNYEAQ. J lost 0 bases, V lost 2 bases, and 15 bases had no gene match.

A few counts support this clone. CDR3 sequence (DNA): TGTGCCAGCTCACCACTCGACAGCTACGAGCAGTACTTC. Residues: CASSPLDSYEQYF. This rearrangement joins TRBV18 to TRBJ2-7; TRBD1 might be the D (5 bases). This CDR3 region has 13 residues. Between the trimmed V and J ends, which lost 1 base and 3 bases, there was a span of 7 bases. The germline gives CDR1 KGHSH, CDR2 LQKENI.

This chain uses TRBV10-3 with TRBJ2-5, with a weak D call TRBD2 (5 bases). Trimming shortened V by 4 bases and J by 5 bases, and 14 bases separated the two germline ends. Germline V gene data show CDR1 as ENHRY and CDR2 as SYGVKD. This CDR3 is built from 14 residues. The CDR3 loop reads CAISASGGGETQYF. CDR3 sequence (DNA): TGTGCCATCAGTGCCAGCGGCGGTGGGGAGACCCAGTACTTC.

V is TRBV19 and J is TRBJ2-3; 8 nucleotides align to TRBD2. This CDR3 has 16 amino acids. Trimming removed 5 bases from V and 6 bases from J; junction bases left unmatched: 13. CDR1 and CDR2 (germline): LNHDA, SQIVND (reference sequence). This chain's CDR3 is CASSLGTSAGLDTQYF. The CDR3, as DNA: TGTGCCAGTAGTCTCGGGACTAGTGCCGGGCTGGATACGCAGTATTTT.

The chain couples TRBV7-8 to TRBJ2-7; tentative D call: TRBD2 (6 bases). There are 14 residues in the CDR3. Germline CDR1 and CDR2: SGHVS and FQNEAQ. The ends were cut back, 1 base at V and 4 bases at J, with 11 bases in the middle. The CDR3 bases are TGTGCCAGCAGCTTAGACGCGGGGATTTACGAGCAGTACTTC. Its translation is CASSLDAGIYEQYF.

The chain combines TRBV5-1 with TRBJ2-7; TRBD1 aligns across 10 bases. CDR1 and CDR2 from the germline V gene are SGHRS and YFSETQ. The CDR3 loop spans 15 amino acids. Germline trimming cut 1 base from V and 1 base from J; bases unmatched to any gene: 2. CDR3 sequence reads: CASSLRGQGSYEQYF. CDR3 DNA: TGCGCCAGCAGCTTGAGGGGACAGGGGTCCTACGAGCAGTACTTC.

CDR3 region: CASSADRGANQPQHF. CDR3 nucleotide sequence: TGTGCCAGTAGTGCAGACAGGGGTGCAAATCAGCCCCAGCATTTT. V and J are TRBV19 and TRBJ1-5; 8 nucleotides align to TRBD1. The junction had 7 bases not matched to a gene; V was cut back by 5 bases and J by 4 bases. This CDR3 has 15 residues. Looked up from germline, CDR1 is LNHDA and CDR2 is SQIVND (reference sequence).

This sequence joins TRBV5-1 and TRBJ1-1, with D unclear. The length of the CDR3 is 14 residues. V was pared by 1 base and J by 0 bases, with 7 bases between. Germline CDR1 is SGHRS and CDR2 is YFSETQ. The CDR3 DNA follows: TGCGCCAGCAGCTTGCTACAGCTGAACACTGAAGCTTTCTTT. Translating gives CASSLLQLNTEAFF.

This clone was counted a single time. This chain connects TRBV14 to TRBJ2-7; the match to TRBD1 covers 10 bases. Germline trimming cut 3 bases from V and 2 bases from J; bases unmatched to any gene: 4. The CDR3 spans 15 residues. The germline V gene has CDR1 SGHDN and CDR2 FVKESK. The CDR3 reads CASSHGTGDAYEQYF. CDR3 sequence (DNA): TGTGCCAGCAGCCATGGGACAGGGGACGCCTACGAGCAGTACTTC.

The rearrangement links TRBV5-6 to TRBJ2-5, with D unclear. Germline V gene data show CDR1 as SGHDT and CDR2 as YYEEEE. The V gene lost 1 base and the J gene lost 5 bases, with 3 bases spanning the gap. CDR3 length equals 11 residues. Here the CDR3 DNA reads TGTGCCAGCAGCTTGCAGGAGACCCAGTACTTC. This gives the protein CASSLQETQYF.

This chain joins TRBV4-2 and TRBJ1-2, with TRBD1 identical over 9 bases. There are 16 residues in the CDR3. V trimming: 0 bases; J trimming: 7 bases; junction bases outside the gene matches: 9. Germline-derived CDR1 and CDR2 are LGHNA and YNFKEQ. The CDR3 nucleotides read TGTGCCAGCAGCCAAGAATATGGGACAGGGTCGCGTGGCTACACCTTC. Translation gives CASSQEYGTGSRGYTF.

The chain uses TRBV12-2 and TRBJ2-1; the table calls TRBD2, which could not be checked here. TRBV12-2 is a documented pseudogene. The CDR3 sequence is 15 residues long. The DNA for the CDR3 is TGTGCAAGTCGCTCTAAACCTGACTACTACAATGAGCAGTTCTTC. This sequence encodes CASRSKPDYYNEQFF.

The chain has TRBV19 and TRBJ1-1; a weak D match, TRBD1 (5 bases). Germline assignment: CDR1 LNHDA and CDR2 SQIVND (reference sequence). Trimming shortened V by 3 bases and J by 4 bases, and 15 bases separated the two germline ends. The CDR3 contains 15 residues. CDR3 in DNA: TGTGCCAGTAGTATTCGGGTCCAGGGAGGCACTGAAGCTTTCTTT. As protein: CASSIRVQGGTEAFF.